A selection of T cell receptor beta chains follows, all from one sample in a study of blood T cell repertoires in COVID-19. Here immunoSEQ multiplex PCR was the method, and the copy in TCRdb shows in-frame clones only, minus some. The sample lists around 130,000 clones; about 74% were seen once. Sequencing used peripheral blood. The source is a human donor in a cohort sampled during active COVID-19. The CDR3 runs from the conserved cysteine through the conserved F or W. A D gene is named only where the DNA matches it firmly. Clone size is stated in some rows and not others, as once, few, many or a class when expanded.

J: TRBJ1-2; V: TRBV19; size: NA; D: TRBD1; DNA: TGTGCCAGTAGTATTAACCGGGACAGCTATGGCTACACCTTC; CDR3: CASSINRDSYGYTF
J: TRBJ2-6; V: TRBV4-1; size: NA; D: TRBD1; DNA: TGCGCCAGCAGCCTACTGCGGGACAGGCCCTTTGGGGCCAACGTCCTGACTTTC; CDR3: CASSLLRDRPFGANVLTF
J: TRBJ2-7; V: TRBV5-1; size: once; D: TRBD1; DNA: TGCGCCAGCAGCTTTAGTGACAGGGGGTACGAGCAGTACTTC; CDR3: CASSFSDRGYEQYF
J: TRBJ2-5; V: TRBV6-5; size: NA; D: TRBD2; DNA: TGTGCCTCGGGGGGGGGTTTTTCGGAGACCCAGTACTTC; CDR3: CASGGGFSETQYF
J: TRBJ2-7; V: TRBV27; size: NA; D: NA; DNA: TGTGCCAGCAGTTGGGACACGAACGAGCAGTACTTC; CDR3: CASSWDTNEQYF
J: TRBJ1-5; V: TRBV19; size: NA; D: TRBD1; DNA: TGTGCCAGTAGTCCTCCCCCGGACAGGGGCGGCAATCAGCCCCAGCATTTT; CDR3: CASSPPPDRGGNQPQHF
J: TRBJ2-7; V: TRBV11-3; size: NA; D: TRBD2; DNA: TGTGCCAGCAGCTTAAGGGACTACCTAGAGCAGTACTTC; CDR3: CASSLRDYLEQYF
J: TRBJ2-1; V: TRBV6-4; size: NA; D: TRBD2; DNA: TGTGCCAGCAGTGACTCCACTAGCGGGGACTACAATGAGCAGTTCTTC; CDR3: CASSDSTSGDYNEQFF
J: TRBJ1-5; V: TRBV4-1; size: once; D: NA; DNA: TGCGCCAGCAGCCAAGATTCGGGTTTCGATCAGCCCCAGCATTTT; CDR3: CASSQDSGFDQPQHF
J: TRBJ2-7; V: TRBV9; size: NA; D: NA; DNA: TGTGCCAGCAGCGTAGGGACAACAGACTACGAGCAGTACTTC; CDR3: CASSVGTTDYEQYF
J: TRBJ1-2; V: TRBV19; size: NA; D: NA; DNA: TGTGCCAGTAGTATAGAACTCCTGAGGAACTATGGCTACACCTTC; CDR3: CASSIELLRNYGYTF